Listed below are T cell receptor beta chains from one sample, sequenced in a study of CD4+ T cells in melanoma. Method: immunoSEQ multiplex PCR; TCRdb's copy keeps in-frame clones and lacks some. The table records 11,000 or so clones, approximately 74% of them present only once. The sample comprised cells from a culture (not recorded whether cultured in vitro). Receptor source: a human donor with melanoma. Each CDR3 is given with its conserved first and last residue. The D gene is left open where the match is weak. Clone size, where shown, is once, few, many, or a class for clones that have expanded.

j_gene	d_gene	abundance	v_gene	CDR3nt	CDR3aa
TRBJ1-1	TRBD1	NA	TRBV18	TGTGCCAGCTCACCAGGGACAGTTATGAACACTGAAGCTTTCTTT	CASSPGTVMNTEAFF
TRBJ1-3	NA	few	TRBV5-1	TGCGCCAGCACCGACCCGGGTGGACCTGGAAACACCATATATTTT	CASTDPGGPGNTIYF
TRBJ2-1	NA	NA	TRBV10-3	TGTGCCATCAGTGAGCTCGGGACTGAGCAGTTCTTC	CAISELGTEQFF
TRBJ2-7	NA	NA	TRBV12-1	TGTGCCAGCAGCTTGACAGGGGTCCGACTCGAGCAGTACTTC	CASSLTGVRLEQYF
TRBJ1-1	NA	NA	TRBV5-1	TGCGCCAGCAGCGCGGGGACCGGGGCTGAAGCTTTCTTT	CASSAGTGAEAFF
TRBJ1-2	TRBD1	few	TRBV18	TGTGCCAGCTCACCAAGTGCCGGGACAGGGCATAAATACTATGGCTACACCTTC	CASSPSAGTGHKYYGYTF
TRBJ2-1	NA	NA	TRBV6-5	TGTGCCAGCAGTGAGGGCCTAATCCGGAATGAGCAGTTCTTC	CASSEGLIRNEQFF
TRBJ1-2	NA	NA	TRBV5-6	TGTGCCAGCAGCTTGGCGCGGGTGGGCAGAGCTAACTATGGCTACACCTTC	CASSLARVGRANYGYTF
TRBJ2-5	NA	NA	TRBV4-1	TGCGCCAGCAGCCAAGGTTTCAGGCAAGAGACCCAGTACTTC	CASSQGFRQETQYF
TRBJ2-2	NA	NA	TRBV18	TGTGCCAGCTCAATAGCGGACAGGAACACCGGGGAGCTGTTTTTT	CASSIADRNTGELFF
TRBJ2-3	TRBD2	NA	TRBV5-4	TGTGCCAGCAGCCGATCCTCAGCGGGGGGCCTGTCGGATACGCAGTATTTT	CASSRSSAGGLSDTQYF
TRBJ1-1	NA	NA	TRBV11-2	TGTGCCAGCAGCCTCCGGGCCGGACCGCTTGAAGCTTTCTTT	CASSLRAGPLEAFF
TRBJ1-2	NA	once	TRBV6-5	TGTGCCAGCAGTTACTCCTCCGGGACATACTATGGCTACACCTTC	CASSYSSGTYYGYTF
TRBJ1-2	NA	NA	TRBV2	TGTGCCAGCAGTGAAATGGATGCCTATGGCTACACCTTC	CASSEMDAYGYTF
TRBJ2-7	TRBD1	NA	TRBV15	TGTGCCACCAGCAGGCCGGGACAGGGAGTCTACGAGCAGTACTTC	CATSRPGQGVYEQYF
TRBJ1-2	NA	NA	TRBV25-1	TGTGCCAGCGGGGGACCCTCAGATAGCGATGGCTACACCTTC	CASGGPSDSDGYTF
TRBJ2-5	NA	NA	TRBV18	TGTGCCAGCTCGGATAGGAGGGGGGCCGTAAAGACCCAGTACTTC	CASSDRRGAVKTQYF
TRBJ1-2	TRBD1	NA	TRBV25-1	TGTGCCAGCAGTCGGACAGGGTTAAACTATGGCTACACCTTC	CASSRTGLNYGYTF
TRBJ2-5	TRBD2	NA	TRBV11-2	TGTGCCAGCAGCTCCCGACTAGCGTCTACGGAGACCCAGTACTTC	CASSSRLASTETQYF
TRBJ2-1	NA	NA	TRBV2	TGTGCCAGCAGCGGTAGCCGTGAGCAGTTCTTC	CASSGSREQFF
TRBJ2-7	TRBD1	NA	TRBV11-2	TGTGCCAGCAGCTTAGATGTGGGACAGGGAATCCCATACGAGCAGTACTTC	CASSLDVGQGIPYEQYF
TRBJ2-5	NA	NA	TRBV18	TGTGCCAGCTCACCATTTGGGGAGACCCAGTACTTC	CASSPFGETQYF
TRBJ1-1	TRBD1	few	TRBV5-1	TGCGCCAGCAGCGTTGACAGGGTCACTGAAGCTTTCTTT	CASSVDRVTEAFF
TRBJ1-1	NA	NA	TRBV25-1	TGTGCCAGCAGTGAATCAGGGAGGTACATGGCTTTCTTT	CASSESGRYMAFF
TRBJ1-2	TRBD1	NA	TRBV10-3	TGTGCCATCAGCGAACAGGGGGCAAGGGGCTACACCTTC	CAISEQGARGYTF
TRBJ1-1	TRBD1	few	TRBV7-9	TGTGCCAGCAGCCCACAGGGGAATACTGAAGCTTTCTTT	CASSPQGNTEAFF
TRBJ2-1	NA	NA	TRBV2	TGTGCCAGCAGCCAAAGGGCGAGCTCCTACAATGAGCAGTTCTTC	CASSQRASSYNEQFF
TRBJ2-7	NA	medium-sized	TRBV4-2	TGTGCCAGCAGCCGCGGGACCGGCGGATTGGCCAACTCCTACGAGCAGTACTTC	CASSRGTGGLANSYEQYF
TRBJ1-5	NA	few	TRBV4-1	TGCGCCAGCAGCCAAGAGGCCCCAGCAGCCTCCCTTAATCAGCCCCAGCATTTT	CASSQEAPAASLNQPQHF
TRBJ1-4	NA	NA	TRBV6-5	TGTGCCAGCACTAACAGACCGGTTTATAATGAAAAACTGTTTTTT	CASTNRPVYNEKLFF
TRBJ1-5	NA	NA	TRBV18	TGTGCCAGCTCACCGGGAGGGAGGGTGAGCAATCAGCCCCAGCATTTT	CASSPGGRVSNQPQHF
TRBJ2-7	NA	few	TRBV6-5	TGTGCCAGCAGTTGGGACGGGGTGGGGGAGCAGTACTTC	CASSWDGVGEQYF
TRBJ1-5	NA	NA	TRBV6-1	TGTGCCAGCAATTTATATCAGGGTAATCAGCCCCAGCATTTT	CASNLYQGNQPQHF
TRBJ1-5	TRBD1	few	TRBV6-1	TGTGCCAGCAGTGCCTCCGGGACAGGGAATCAGCCCCAGCATTTT	CASSASGTGNQPQHF
TRBJ2-2	NA	once	TRBV21-1	TGTGCCAGCAGCAAAGGGGTCGGGACCCCTGACGCCGGGGAGCTGTTTTTT	CASSKGVGTPDAGELFF
TRBJ2-3	TRBD2	few	TRBV5-1	TGCGCCAGCAGCTTGGCGACGGGGGGGTACGCAGATACGCAGTATTTT	CASSLATGGYADTQYF
TRBJ1-4	NA	NA	TRBV6-1	TGTGCCAGCAGTGAATTTTTGAGGGGCGGGACTAATGAAAAACTGTTTTTT	CASSEFLRGGTNEKLFF
TRBJ2-3	TRBD2	few	TRBV11-3	TGTGCCAGCAGCTTAGGGGGGGGTGTTACGCAGTATTTT	CASSLGGGVTQYF
TRBJ2-1	NA	few	TRBV14	TGTGCCAGCAGCCTGAACAATGAGCAGTTCTTC	CASSLNNEQFF
TRBJ2-5	NA	NA	TRBV27	TGTGCCAGCAGGGGCCTGCAAGAGACCCAGTACTTC	CASRGLQETQYF
TRBJ2-5	TRBD2	NA	TRBV2	TGTGCCAGCCGGCTAGCGGGGGGGGCCGGTAGGGAGACCCAGTACTTC	CASRLAGGAGRETQYF
TRBJ2-3	TRBD2	NA	TRBV7-2	TGTGCCAGCAGCTTGGCGGGGGGGTGGACAGATACGCAGTATTTT	CASSLAGGWTDTQYF
TRBJ2-6	NA	NA	TRBV6-1	TGTGCCAGCAGTGCTGCCGGGGCCAACGTCCTGACTTTC	CASSAAGANVLTF
TRBJ2-1	NA	NA	TRBV10-3	TGTGCCATCAGTGAGTCCTCGGCAGGACGGTCAAATGAGCAGTTCTTC	CAISESSAGRSNEQFF
TRBJ1-1	NA	NA	TRBV10-2	TGCGCCAGCAGTGAGGGACAAGGAGTGGCCACTGAAGCTTTCTTT	CASSEGQGVATEAFF
TRBJ1-2	NA	few	TRBV21-1	TGTGCCAGCAGCAATCGGACAGGGGTAGGCGGCTACACCTTC	CASSNRTGVGGYTF
TRBJ1-2	TRBD1	NA	TRBV9	TGTGCCAGCAGCGCAGACAGGGCGCTTGGAGGCTACACCTTC	CASSADRALGGYTF
TRBJ1-2	NA	NA	TRBV5-4	TGTGCCAGCAGCTTGGGGGCAGGCGGAGGCTACACCTTC	CASSLGAGGGYTF
TRBJ1-3	TRBD1	few	TRBV5-1	TGCGCCAGCAGGACAGGGGACGCTGGAAACACCATATATTTT	CASRTGDAGNTIYF
TRBJ1-1	NA	medium-sized	TRBV5-1	TGCGCCAGCAGCTTCGGTCGTCTTGGAGGTGAAGCTTTCTTT	CASSFGRLGGEAFF
TRBJ1-5	NA	NA	TRBV30	TGTGCCTGGAGTGTACGGGTGGGAGTTAATAGCAATCAGCCCCAGCATTTT	CAWSVRVGVNSNQPQHF